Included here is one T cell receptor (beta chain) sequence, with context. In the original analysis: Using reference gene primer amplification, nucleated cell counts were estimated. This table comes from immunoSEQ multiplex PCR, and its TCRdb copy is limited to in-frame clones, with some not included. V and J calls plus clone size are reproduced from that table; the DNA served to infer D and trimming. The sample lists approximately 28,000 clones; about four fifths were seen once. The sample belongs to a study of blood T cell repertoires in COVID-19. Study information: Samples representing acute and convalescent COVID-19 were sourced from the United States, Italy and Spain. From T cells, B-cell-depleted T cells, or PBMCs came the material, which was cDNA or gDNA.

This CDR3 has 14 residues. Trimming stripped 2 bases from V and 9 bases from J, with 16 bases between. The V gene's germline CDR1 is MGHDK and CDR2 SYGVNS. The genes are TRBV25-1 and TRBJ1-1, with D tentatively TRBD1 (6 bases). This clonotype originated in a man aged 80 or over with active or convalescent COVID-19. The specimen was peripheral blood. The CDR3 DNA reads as TGTGCCAGCAGTGAAGACTGGACAGCCGGGAAAGCTTTCTTT. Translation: CASSEDWTAGKAFF.